Following are 28 T cell receptor beta chains from one sample sequenced in a study of blood T cell repertoires in COVID-19 (dated by TCRdb to 2018 to 2021). Library generation was performed with the immunoSEQ multiplex PCR assay. In its TCRdb copy, this immuneACCESS table keeps in-frame sequences only and misses some clones. Where compared with another copy, unresolved V genes explain less than half of these, and the others have no known cause. The sample records under 95,000 clones, 87% of which are singletons. The ten most abundant clones make up approximately 6.4% of the sample. The sequencing sample was made of peripheral blood. Receptors originate from a woman aged 45-65 years with acute or convalescent COVID-19.

DNA of the CDR3: TGTGCCTGGAGGGCGGGACAGGGGTTTGAAAAACTGTTTTTT. This translates into CAWRAGQGFEKLFF. The genes are TRBV30 and TRBJ1-4; 10 nucleotides agree with TRBD1. V lost 3 bases, J lost 7 bases, and 5 bases stayed unmatched. The CDR3 spans 14 residues. Per the germline V gene, CDR1 is GTSNPN and CDR2 is SVGIG (reference sequence).

The chain employs TRBV28 and TRBJ1-1; D call uncertain. CDR1 MDHEN and CDR2 SYDVKM come from the germline V gene. V lost 2 bases and J lost 0, with 10 bases in between. This CDR3 contains 15 residues. The CDR3 DNA reads TGTGCCAGCAGTTTACCGGCAGGCGTGAACACTGAAGCTTTCTTT. This gives the protein CASSLPAGVNTEAFF.

The V call is TRBV28, the J call TRBJ2-5; possible D gene TRBD1, 6 bases. Germline CDR1 is MDHEN and CDR2 is SYDVKM. The CDR3 loop spans 16 amino acids. Trimming took off 4 bases at V and 1 base at J, with 16 bases between the two ends. The CDR3 is CASSSRTALPQETQYF. CDR3 sequence (DNA): TGTGCCAGCAGTTCCAGGACAGCGCTACCCCAAGAGACCCAGTACTTC.

The rearrangement uses TRBV7-8 and TRBJ2-1; 9 bases are shared with TRBD1. CDR3 length: 15 amino acids. CDR1 is SGHVS and CDR2 is FQNEAQ in the germline V gene. V lost 5 bases to trimming and J lost 5 bases; unmatched junction nucleotides: 7. CDR3 amino acids: CASSEGTGPNNEQFF. DNA of the CDR3: TGTGCCAGCAGCGAAGGGACAGGGCCGAACAATGAGCAGTTCTTC.

The chain employs TRBV27 and TRBJ2-2; D may be TRBD2 (6 bases). Germline CDR1 is MNHEY and CDR2 is SMNVEV (reference sequence). V lost 5 bases, J lost 5 bases, and 21 bases lay in between. The CDR3 is 17 amino acids. In DNA, the CDR3 is TGTGCCAGCAGTCCGAGGACATTGTCCGGGGGTACCGGGGAGCTGTTTTTT. It codes for CASSPRTLSGGTGELFF.

The chain couples TRBV9 to TRBJ2-2; maybe TRBD1 (5 bases). CDR1 and CDR2 from the germline V gene are SGDLS and YYNGEE. Trimming removed 5 bases at V and 4 bases at J, with 21 bases between. The CDR3 consists of 17 residues. The CDR3, as DNA: TGTGCCAGCAGTAACAGGCAACTCGTTGTGGGCACCGGGGAGCTGTTTTTT. Its translation: CASSNRQLVVGTGELFF.

The chain is built from TRBV28 and TRBJ1-1, with TRBD1 identical over 8 bases. The CDR3 length is 15 residues. V shed 7 bases and J 5 bases; nucleotides not matched to a gene: 12. The germline V gene encodes CDR1 MDHEN and CDR2 SYDVKM. This chain's CDR3 is CASNPARQGLTEAFF. CDR3 in DNA: TGTGCCAGCAACCCCGCCCGACAGGGGCTTACTGAAGCTTTCTTT.

The CDR3 is CASRILGQFSYEQYF. CDR3 in DNA: TGTGCCAGCAGAATCCTGGGACAGTTCTCCTACGAGCAGTACTTC. The rearrangement uses TRBV6-5 and TRBJ2-7, with 7 bases matching TRBD1. Germline CDR1 and CDR2: MNHEY and SVGAGI. The V segment lost 6 bases and the J segment 0 bases; nucleotides outside the gene matches: 8. The length of the CDR3 is 15 residues.

The chain couples TRBV30 to TRBJ2-2, with D unresolved. The V end lost 4 bases, the J end lost 1 base, and 10 bases lay between the germline ends. Germline-derived CDR1 and CDR2 are GTSNPN and SVGIG (reference sequence). CDR3 length: 14 amino acids. The CDR3 protein is CAWTAQLNTGELFF. In nucleotides, the CDR3 is TGTGCCTGGACCGCACAGCTGAACACCGGGGAGCTGTTTTTT.

The rearrangement uses TRBV5-6 and TRBJ2-3, with 8 bases identical to TRBD2. Germline assignment: CDR1 SGHDT and CDR2 YYEEEE. With 0 bases clipped from V and 2 bases from J, the junction kept 2 bases outside the gene matches. CDR3 length equals 15 residues. The CDR3 DNA reads TGTGCCAGCAGCTTGGTGCGGGGGGTCACAGATACGCAGTATTTT. It yields the protein CASSLVRGVTDTQYF. The full variable domain, with the rest looked up from reference TRBV5-6 and TRBJ2-3, is DAGVTQSPTHLIKTRGQQVTLRCSPKSGHDTVSWYQQALGQGPQFIFQYYEEEERQRGNFPDRFSGHQFPNYSSELNVNALLLGDSALYLCASSLVRGVTDTQYFGPGTRLTVL.

V usage is TRBV3-1 (or the pseudogene TRBV3-2) and J usage is TRBJ2-1; 7 bases line up with TRBD2. CDR3 size: 13 residues. V lost 6 bases and J lost 7; bases outside the gene matches: 6. Germline CDR1 and CDR2: LGHDT and YNNKEL (reference sequence). Written as DNA, the CDR3 is TGTGCCAGCAGTCCCAGCGGGATTAATGAGCAGTTCTTC. Its translation: CASSPSGINEQFF.

V is TRBV19 and J is TRBJ2-3, with unresolved D. The CDR3 runs to 13 residues. The ends were cut back, 5 bases at V and 3 bases at J, with 9 bases in the middle. The germline V gene encodes CDR1 LNHDA and CDR2 SQIVND (reference sequence). The CDR3, as DNA: TGTGCCAGTAGTTCAGGATGGACAGATACGCAGTATTTT. Translation gives CASSSGWTDTQYF.

The gene calls are TRBV4-1 and TRBJ1-2; weak D call: TRBD1 (5 bases). The ends were cut back, 0 bases at V and 7 bases at J, with 15 bases in the middle. The CDR3 loop spans 15 amino acids. Germline values: CDR1 MGHRA, CDR2 YSYEKL. CDR3 sequence reads: CASSQERGVGFGYTF. The DNA for the CDR3 is TGCGCCAGCAGCCAAGAAAGGGGCGTCGGGTTTGGCTACACCTTC.

The gene calls are TRBV2 and TRBJ1-3, with D possibly matching TRBD1 (6 bases). CDR1 is SNHLY, CDR2 FYNNEI, per germline. The CDR3 covers 15 residues. V gave up 6 bases and J gave up 8 bases, with 20 bases separating them. The CDR3 sequence is CASRQDSLEGDTIYF. The DNA for the CDR3 is TGTGCCAGCAGACAGGACAGTCTCGAGGGGGACACCATATATTTT.

A single count supports this clone. The rearrangement uses TRBV9 and TRBJ1-2, with 12 nucleotides matching TRBD1. This CDR3 contains 19 residues. From germline, CDR1 is SGDLS and CDR2 YYNGEE. The V and J ends lost 7 bases and 0 bases, in that order; junction bases with no gene match: 16. DNA for the CDR3: TGTGCCAGCCGCCCACGGGGGGGGACAGGGGGCCCAGCTAACTATGGCTACACCTTC. Protein: CASRPRGGTGGPANYGYTF.

The J gene is TRBJ1-1, the V gene TRBV19, with 7 positions matching TRBD1. The length of the CDR3 is 16 residues. J lost 5 bases, V lost 7 bases, and 16 bases had no gene match. CDR1 is LNHDA, CDR2 SQIVND, per germline (reference sequence). The CDR3 sequence: CASTLAPDRKTTEAFF. The CDR3 DNA reads as TGTGCCAGTACCCTGGCGCCGGACAGGAAAACGACTGAAGCTTTCTTT.

Here the CDR3 reads CASSANPNQPQHF. CDR3 nucleotide sequence: TGTGCCAGCAGCGCTAATCCTAATCAGCCCCAGCATTTT. The chain carries TRBV2 and TRBJ1-5; no firm D call. The CDR3 contains 13 residues. CDR1 is SNHLY, CDR2 FYNNEI, per germline. Trimming took off 6 bases at V and 4 bases at J, with 10 bases between the two ends.

This clone came up a few times. The V gene is TRBV4-1, the J gene TRBJ1-6; D might be TRBD1 (5 bases). Germline assignment: CDR1 MGHRA and CDR2 YSYEKL. V was shortened by 0 bases and J by 7 bases, with 16 bases between the two germline ends. This CDR3 has 17 residues. The CDR3 nucleotides are TGCGCCAGCAGCCAAGAAGGTCGTCCAGGGAACAATTCACCCCTCCACTTT. This translates into CASSQEGRPGNNSPLHF.

The chain combines TRBV7-8 with TRBJ1-2; D possibly corresponds to TRBD1 (5 bases). CDR1 and CDR2 from the germline V gene are SGHVS and FQNEAQ. V was clipped by 4 bases and J by 3 bases, with 9 bases between them. The CDR3 consists of 13 residues. This CDR3 is CASSSTGDYGYTF. CDR3 coding DNA: TGTGCCAGCAGCTCCACAGGAGACTATGGCTACACCTTC.

The chain carries TRBV7-2 and TRBJ2-7, with D unresolved. Trimming left V 2 bases short and J 2 bases short, with 10 bases between. There are 14 residues in the CDR3. Per the germline V gene, CDR1 is SGHTA and CDR2 is FQGNSA. The CDR3 sequence is CASSLNRAAYEQYF. DNA for the CDR3: TGTGCCAGCAGCTTAAATCGAGCCGCCTACGAGCAGTACTTC.

V and J are TRBV9 and TRBJ2-2, with 10 bases matching TRBD1. This CDR3 has 14 amino acids. Germline V gene sequence: CDR1 SGDLS, CDR2 YYNGEE. V shed 3 bases, J shed 5 bases, and the junction held 1 base outside the gene matches. CDR3 DNA sequence: TGTGCCAGCAGCGAGGGACAGGGGACCGGGGAGCTGTTTTTT. Protein: CASSEGQGTGELFF.

The chain links TRBV18 to TRBJ1-2; 11 bases match TRBD1. The CDR3 is made up of 14 amino acids. Germline V CDR1 and CDR2: KGHSH, LQKENI. V shed 3 bases, J shed 7 bases, and the junction held 4 bases outside the gene matches. The CDR3 protein is CASSPGQGGSGYTF. The CDR3 nucleotides read TGTGCCAGCTCACCGGGACAGGGGGGAAGTGGCTACACCTTC.

Concerning this clone: A clone one base away is much larger, so this may be a read error. The chain recombines TRBV27 with TRBJ2-1, with D possibly matching TRBD2 (6 bases). The germline V and J ends were trimmed by 6 bases and 0 bases, with 9 bases remaining between them. The CDR3 is 14 amino acids. From germline, CDR1 is MNHEY and CDR2 SMNVEV (reference sequence). The CDR3 coding sequence is TGTGCCAGCAGATTCGGGAGCTCCTACAATGAGCAGTTCTTC. It is translated as CASRFGSSYNEQFF.

The gene calls are TRBV18 and TRBJ2-3; 7 nucleotides agree with TRBD2. Losses at the gene ends were 0 bases for V and 2 bases for J; bases not matched to a gene: 8. The CDR3 totals 17 residues. Germline V CDR1 and CDR2: KGHSH, LQKENI. The CDR3 nucleotides read TGTGCCAGCTCACCACCTAGGCGGGGGTACCTCACAGATACGCAGTATTTT. It yields the protein CASSPPRRGYLTDTQYF.

The gene calls are TRBV7-9 and TRBJ1-1, with D unresolved. Germline lookup yields CDR1 SEHNR and CDR2 FQNEAQ (reference sequence). The germline V and J ends were trimmed by 1 base and 4 bases, with 4 bases remaining between them. This CDR3 region has 12 residues. The chain's CDR3 is CASSLVSTEAFF. The CDR3 nucleotides read TGTGCCAGCAGCTTAGTCAGCACTGAAGCTTTCTTT.

V and J are TRBV5-4 and TRBJ2-1; a weak D match, TRBD2 (5 bases). V dropped 1 base and J dropped 8 bases, with 7 bases sitting between them. The length of the CDR3 is 12 residues. The germline V gene encodes CDR1 SGHNT and CDR2 YYREEE (reference sequence). CDR3 sequence reads: CASSLSGYEQFF. The CDR3 DNA reads TGTGCCAGCAGCTTGTCGGGGTATGAGCAGTTCTTC.

The V and J genes are TRBV28 and TRBJ2-5; possibly TRBD1 for D (6 bases). Germline values: CDR1 MDHEN, CDR2 SYDVKM. The CDR3 is 16 residues long. V lost 5 bases and J lost 5, with 21 bases in between. The CDR3 sequence: CASSDRSYGPSETQYF. The CDR3 coding sequence is TGTGCCAGCAGTGACAGGTCTTACGGTCCGTCGGAGACCCAGTACTTC.

The V call is TRBV28, the J call TRBJ2-2; a possible D gene is TRBD2 (5 bases). CDR3 length equals 14 residues. The germline V gene encodes CDR1 MDHEN and CDR2 SYDVKM. V shed 4 bases and J shed 5 bases, with 11 bases lying between them. CDR3 sequence reads: CASSSVAPTGELFF. The CDR3 DNA is TGTGCCAGCAGTTCAGTAGCGCCAACCGGGGAGCTGTTTTTT.